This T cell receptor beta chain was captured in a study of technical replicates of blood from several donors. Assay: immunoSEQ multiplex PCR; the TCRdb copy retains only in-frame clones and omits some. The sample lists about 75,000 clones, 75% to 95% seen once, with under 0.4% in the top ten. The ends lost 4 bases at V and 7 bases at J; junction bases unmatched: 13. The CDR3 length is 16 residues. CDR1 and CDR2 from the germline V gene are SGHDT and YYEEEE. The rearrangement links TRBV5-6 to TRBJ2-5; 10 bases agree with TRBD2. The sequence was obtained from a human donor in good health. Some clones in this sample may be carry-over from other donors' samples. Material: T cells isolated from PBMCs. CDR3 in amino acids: CASSPRRDSGRGTQYF. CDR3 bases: TGTGCCAGCAGCCCCCGCCGGGACAGCGGGAGGGGGACCCAGTACTTC.